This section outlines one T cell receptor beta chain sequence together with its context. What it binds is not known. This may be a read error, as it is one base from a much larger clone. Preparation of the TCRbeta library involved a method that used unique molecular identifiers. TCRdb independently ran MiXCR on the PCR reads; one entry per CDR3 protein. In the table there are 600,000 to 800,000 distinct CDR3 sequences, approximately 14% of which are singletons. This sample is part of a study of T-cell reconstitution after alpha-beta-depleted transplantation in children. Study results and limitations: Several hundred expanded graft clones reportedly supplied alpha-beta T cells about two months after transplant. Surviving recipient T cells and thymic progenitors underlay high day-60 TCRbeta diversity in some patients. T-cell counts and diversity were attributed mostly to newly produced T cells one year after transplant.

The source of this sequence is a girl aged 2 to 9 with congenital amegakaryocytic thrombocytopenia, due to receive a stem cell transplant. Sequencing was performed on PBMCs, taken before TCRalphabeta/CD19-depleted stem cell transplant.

The DNA of the CDR3 is TGTGCCAGCAGTGGCAGGGGAGGCTACACCTTC. Translation gives CASSGRGGYTF. The chain combines TRBV25-1 with TRBJ1-2; maybe TRBD1 (6 bases). The CDR3 loop spans 11 amino acids. Trimming shortened V by 4 bases and J by 8 bases, and 8 bases separated the two germline ends. Germline V lookup: CDR1 MGHDK, CDR2 SYGVNS.